This T cell receptor beta chain is from a study of shared T cell receptors in the human thymus. The method was immunoSEQ multiplex PCR; TCRdb's version includes in-frame clones alone and lacks a portion of them. The sample holds 600,000 or so clones, approximately 89% seen once. Germline-derived CDR1 and CDR2 are MNHEY and SMNVEV (reference sequence). The CDR3 runs to 17 residues. J was trimmed by 7 bases and V by 2 bases; bases with no gene match: 11. This clone was counted a single time. These data were likewise used in another study, on human thymus T cells. This second study notes: Thymic samples were excised during corrective heart operations. Use of V and J genes seemed skewed within the thymic and blood repertoires. Related research found strongly overlapping thymic repertoires in unrelated individuals.

The sample consisted of thymocytes. This chain joins TRBV27 and TRBJ2-2, with 9 bases fitting TRBD1. The source of this sequence is a boy under two years old with a congenital heart defect. CDR3 nucleotide sequence: TGTGCCAGCAGTTTAGGAGACTACAGGGGGCTGAACGGGGAGCTGTTTTTT. This gives the protein CASSLGDYRGLNGELFF.